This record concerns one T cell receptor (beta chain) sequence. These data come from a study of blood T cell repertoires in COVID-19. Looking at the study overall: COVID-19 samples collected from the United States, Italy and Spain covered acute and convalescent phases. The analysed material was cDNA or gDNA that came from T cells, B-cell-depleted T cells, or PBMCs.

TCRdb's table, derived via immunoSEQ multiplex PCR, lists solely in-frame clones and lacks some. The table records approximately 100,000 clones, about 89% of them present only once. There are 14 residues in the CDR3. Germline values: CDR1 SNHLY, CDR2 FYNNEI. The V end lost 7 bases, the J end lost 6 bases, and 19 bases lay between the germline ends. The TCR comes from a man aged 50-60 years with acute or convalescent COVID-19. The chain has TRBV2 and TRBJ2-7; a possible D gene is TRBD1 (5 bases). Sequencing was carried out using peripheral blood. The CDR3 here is CASTQGLIMREQYF. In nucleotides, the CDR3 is TGTGCCAGCACCCAGGGCTTGATAATGCGCGAGCAGTACTTC.